This paragraph reports one T cell receptor beta chain. This sample is drawn from a study of blood T cell repertoires in COVID-19. As for the study in general: PBMCs, B-cell-depleted T cells, or T cells were the source of the cDNA or gDNA that made up the material.

In the authors' workflow: From reference gene primer amplification, estimates of nucleated cell counts were derived. Libraries were prepared by immunoSEQ multiplex PCR; TCRdb keeps only in-frame clonotypes and omits some of them. D and trimming were read from the DNA, whereas the V and J calls and clone size are those reported in that table. The data contain about 370,000 clones, more than 80% of them seen just once; the ten biggest clones take up around 3%. Seattle enrolled patients during active infection and tracked them longitudinally. This CDR3 contains 16 residues. Looked up from germline, CDR1 is LGHNA and CDR2 is YNFKEQ. Trimming cost V 0 bases and J 7 bases, with 15 bases left between them.

The receptor was derived from a woman in her 30s with COVID-19, enrolled during active disease. Sequenced sample: peripheral blood. V is TRBV4-2 and J is TRBJ2-2; maybe TRBD1 (6 bases). The DNA of the CDR3 is TGTGCCAGCAGCCAAGAAGTGGGGGCGTTTGTCGGGGAGCTGTTTTTT. Protein: CASSQEVGAFVGELFF.